The 30 T cell receptor beta chains presented below share a single source sample, sequenced in a study of shared clonotypes between healthy human individuals. Sequencing used immunoSEQ multiplex PCR; TCRdb keeps in-frame clones, though not all of them. The profile shows over 850,000 clones, around 82% of them singletons. The sample comprised memory CD4+ T cells from PBMCs. Stated subset: CD45RA-negative fraction. Receptors originate from a man aged 18 to 29 in good health. Some clones in this sample may be carry-over from other donors' samples.

This clone appeared once. The same CDR3 is also encoded by other DNA sequences in this sample. V gene TRBV18 combines with J gene TRBJ1-5, with D hard to call. The germline V gene has CDR1 KGHSH and CDR2 LQKENI. Trimming stripped 3 bases from V and 1 base from J, with 13 bases between. The CDR3 sequence is 16 residues long. CDR3 in amino acids: CASSPSPVSSNQPQHF. The DNA for the CDR3 is TGTGCCAGCTCACCCTCCCCGGTATCAAGCAATCAGCCCCAGCATTTT.

Comment on this clone: The identical CDR3 is also encoded by other nucleotide sequences in the sample. The chain couples TRBV28 to TRBJ1-2, with D possibly TRBD1 on 6 matching bases. V dropped 2 bases and J dropped 2 bases, with 12 bases sitting between them. There are 15 residues in the CDR3. The germline gives CDR1 MDHEN, CDR2 SYDVKM. The CDR3 spells CASSLPGRGNYGYTF. CDR3 nucleotides: TGTGCCAGCAGTTTACCGGGCAGGGGAAACTATGGCTACACCTTC.

This sequence joins TRBV27 and TRBJ1-2, with D perhaps TRBD1 (5 bases). The CDR3 is made up of 15 amino acids. Trimming left V 2 bases short and J 5 bases short, with 15 bases between. Germline V CDR1 and CDR2: MNHEY, SMNVEV (reference sequence). The CDR3: CASSLAGTGNYGYTF. The CDR3 DNA is TGTGCCAGCAGTTTAGCCGGGACGGGGAATTATGGCTACACCTTC.

V gene TRBV7-6 combines with J gene TRBJ2-5; D is undetermined. CDR3 size: 13 residues. V lost 5 bases and J 4 bases, leaving 11 bases between the germline ends. Germline V gives CDR1 SGHVS, CDR2 FNYEAQ. The CDR3, as DNA: TGTGCCAGCAGCCTACGGGCGATAGAGACCCAGTACTTC. Residues: CASSLRAIETQYF.

The J gene is TRBJ1-1, the V gene TRBV27, with D uncertain. The V gene's germline CDR1 is MNHEY and CDR2 SMNVEV (reference sequence). V was trimmed by 8 bases and J by 7 bases, leaving 14 bases between them. This CDR3 comprises 12 residues. CDR3 sequence reads: CASHPNGFEAFF. The CDR3 DNA reads TGTGCCAGCCATCCTAACGGATTTGAAGCTTTCTTT.

This clone showed up just a few times. The genes are TRBV4-1 and TRBJ2-5; TRBD1 aligns across 7 bases. Germline CDR1 is MGHRA and CDR2 is YSYEKL. V lost 1 base, J lost 5 bases, and 4 bases stayed unmatched. The CDR3 sequence is 14 residues long. The CDR3 coding sequence is TGCGCCAGCAGCCAAGTGGGACAGTTGGAGACCCAGTACTTC. This codes for CASSQVGQLETQYF.

This clone turned up a few times. V usage is TRBV4-2 and J usage is TRBJ2-5; TRBD2 aligns across 11 bases. The CDR3 covers 18 residues. J lost 4 bases, V lost 1 base, and 11 bases had no gene match. The germline V gene has CDR1 LGHNA and CDR2 YNFKEQ. The CDR3 DNA reads as TGTGCCAGCAGCCAAGGATTGTTAGCGGGAGGGCCGGGAGAGACCCAGTACTTC. This gives the protein CASSQGLLAGGPGETQYF.

V usage is TRBV5-4 and J usage is TRBJ2-1; TRBD1 might be the D (5 bases). Germline V gene sequence: CDR1 SGHNT, CDR2 YYREEE (reference sequence). CDR3 length: 16 residues. Trimming removed 0 bases from V and 2 bases from J, with 12 bases in between. The CDR3 nucleotides read TGTGCCAGCAGCTTGGCCAACAGGAATACCTACAATGAGCAGTTCTTC. Translating gives CASSLANRNTYNEQFF.

V usage is TRBV5-6 and J usage is TRBJ1-1; no clear D gene. Germline CDR1 and CDR2: SGHDT and YYEEEE. The CDR3 runs to 14 residues. V dropped 0 bases and J dropped 3 bases, with 9 bases sitting between them. DNA of the CDR3: TGTGCCAGCAGCTTGGGGGCGCTTGACACTGAAGCTTTCTTT. As protein: CASSLGALDTEAFF.

This chain connects TRBV10-3 to TRBJ1-1; D unclear. From germline, CDR1 is ENHRY and CDR2 SYGVKD. V was trimmed by 4 bases and J by 1 base, leaving 7 bases between them. The CDR3 has 13 amino acids. The CDR3 DNA reads as TGTGCCATCAGTGCCACGAGGAACACTGAAGCTTTCTTT. Translation gives CAISATRNTEAFF.

J is TRBJ2-5 and V is TRBV4-1; 13 bases fit TRBD2. The CDR3 runs 17 residues. Germline assignment: CDR1 MGHRA and CDR2 YSYEKL. The trim removed 0 bases at V and 2 bases at J, leaving 3 bases unmatched. The CDR3 nucleotides read TGCGCCAGCAGCCAAGAGTGGGGACTAGCGGGGCAAGAGACCCAGTACTTC. Translating it yields CASSQEWGLAGQETQYF.

CDR3 nucleotide sequence: TGTGCCATCAGTGAGCCTAGCGGGAACACCGGGGAGCTGTTTTTT. Translated: CAISEPSGNTGELFF. The chain uses TRBV10-3 and TRBJ2-2, with 7 bases that match TRBD2. The CDR3 consists of 15 residues. Germline CDR1 ENHRY, CDR2 SYGVKD. The J segment lost 1 base and the V segment lost 2 bases, leaving 1 base of the junction unmatched.

V usage is TRBV30 and J usage is TRBJ1-2; D gene ambiguous. Germline V gene data show CDR1 as GTSNPN and CDR2 as SVGIG (reference sequence). The CDR3 runs to 12 residues. Trimming took off 2 bases at V and 13 bases at J, with 17 bases between the two ends. The CDR3 nucleotides read TGTGCCTGGAGTTTACTTATGGCAGGCCTCACCTTC. Its translation: CAWSLLMAGLTF.

This clone came up a few times. J is TRBJ1-5 and V is TRBV19; D uncertain. The CDR3 is 15 amino acids. Trimming took 3 bases from V and 0 from J, leaving 9 bases between them. Germline CDR1 reads LNHDA; CDR2 reads SQIVND (reference sequence). The DNA for the CDR3 is TGTGCCAGTAGTATGAGTCCGCCTAGCAATCAGCCCCAGCATTTT. Its protein is CASSMSPPSNQPQHF. Drawing the rest from reference TRBV19 and TRBJ1-5, the complete variable domain is DGGITQSPKYLFRKEGQNVTLSCEQNLNHDAMYWYRQDPGQGLRLIYYSQIVNDFQKGDIAEGYSVSREKKESFPLTVTSAQKNPTAFYLCASSMSPPSNQPQHFGDGTRLSIL.

V is TRBV30 and J is TRBJ1-5; 7 nucleotides match TRBD1. Trimming at V came to 5 bases and at J to 0 bases, leaving 7 bases not matched to a gene. The CDR3 covers 15 residues. CDR1 GTSNPN and CDR2 SVGIG come from the germline V gene (reference sequence). Written as DNA, the CDR3 is TGTGCCTGGGAGACAGGGCGGCTTAGCAATCAGCCCCAGCATTTT. Encoded protein: CAWETGRLSNQPQHF.

The sample holds one count of this clone. J is TRBJ2-2 and V is TRBV19; 9 bases fit TRBD1. This CDR3 region has 16 residues. J gave up 4 bases and V 10 bases, and 13 bases lay outside the gene matches. CDR1 and CDR2 (germline): LNHDA, SQIVND (reference sequence). The CDR3 sequence: CATHRDRAGVTGELFF. In DNA, the CDR3 is TGTGCCACGCACCGGGACAGGGCAGGAGTCACCGGGGAGCTGTTTTTT.

V gene TRBV2 combines with J gene TRBJ2-7; D may correspond to TRBD1 or TRBD2 (5 bases each). The CDR3 is made up of 14 amino acids. Per germline, CDR1 SNHLY and CDR2 FYNNEI. The V gene lost 9 bases and the J gene lost 0 bases, with 15 bases spanning the gap. The CDR3 nucleotides are TGTGCCAGTAGGCGCCGAGGGACCTCCTACGAGCAGTACTTC. This encodes CASRRRGTSYEQYF.

V gene TRBV6-6 combines with J gene TRBJ1-5, with D unresolved. Trimming pared 6 bases from V and 0 bases from J, leaving 12 bases between. Germline V gene data show CDR1 as MNHNY and CDR2 as SVGAGI (reference sequence). CDR3 size: 15 residues. In DNA form, the CDR3 reads TGTGCCAGCAGAGAGGACCTATATAGCAATCAGCCCCAGCATTTT. Translation gives CASREDLYSNQPQHF.

The gene calls are TRBV9 and TRBJ1-3; the D is unclear. The CDR3 loop spans 16 amino acids. Germline CDR1 reads SGDLS; CDR2 reads YYNGEE. The V end lost 4 bases, the J end lost 2 bases, and 16 bases lay between the germline ends. In nucleotides, the CDR3 is TGTGCCAGCAGCCTAAATCAGGCAGGAACTGGAAACACCATATATTTT. As protein: CASSLNQAGTGNTIYF.

This clone has just one count. The chain carries TRBV5-1 and TRBJ2-7; possibly TRBD1 for D (5 bases). The V and J ends lost 4 bases and 6 bases respectively, with 35 bases between them. The CDR3 runs 20 residues. The V gene's germline CDR1 is SGHRS and CDR2 YFSETQ. The CDR3 DNA reads as TGCGCCAGCAGCCCAATCCCCTTAGACAGAGCCACTACGGCCTCTGGCGAGCAGTACTTC. Amino acid sequence: CASSPIPLDRATTASGEQYF.

In regard to this clone: This specimen includes other DNA sequences encoding the same CDR3. The rearrangement uses TRBV28 and TRBJ2-5; no definite D call. The CDR3 is 13 amino acids. Deletions cut 2 bases from V and 5 bases from J, with 9 bases between. Germline-derived CDR1 and CDR2 are MDHEN and SYDVKM. CDR3 in DNA: TGTGCCAGCAGTTTAAGGGAAGGGGAGACCCAGTACTTC. This sequence encodes CASSLREGETQYF.

This clone was observed a few times. The chain is built from TRBV18 and TRBJ2-7; 8 nucleotides match TRBD1. Germline V gene lookup returns CDR1 KGHSH and CDR2 LQKENI. CDR3 length: 15 residues. Trimming removed 5 bases from V and 0 bases from J; junction bases left unmatched: 6. This CDR3 reads CASSTGTGSSYEQYF. The CDR3 nucleotides read TGTGCCAGCTCAACGGGGACAGGTAGCTCCTACGAGCAGTACTTC.

V gene TRBV7-2 combines with J gene TRBJ2-2; D is possibly TRBD2 (6 bases). The CDR3 is 15 amino acids. Germline CDR1 SGHTA, CDR2 FQGNSA. V was pared by 5 bases and J by 0 bases, with 10 bases between. In DNA, the CDR3 is TGTGCCAGCAGCCCAACGGGAGCGAACACCGGGGAGCTGTTTTTT. It codes for CASSPTGANTGELFF.

The rearrangement links TRBV28 to TRBJ2-4; D possibly corresponds to TRBD2 (7 bases). This CDR3 is 15 amino acids long. Trimming removed 6 bases at V and 0 bases at J, with 12 bases between. Germline CDR1 and CDR2: MDHEN and SYDVKM. The CDR3 spells CASRGGLIAKNIQYF. The CDR3 DNA reads as TGTGCCAGCAGGGGGGGGCTTATAGCCAAAAACATTCAGTACTTC.

V usage is TRBV4-1 and J usage is TRBJ1-1, with D perhaps matching TRBD1 (5 bases). Trimming stripped 1 base from V and 1 base from J, with 10 bases between. Germline V gene data show CDR1 as MGHRA and CDR2 as YSYEKL. The CDR3 runs 15 residues. The CDR3 region is CASSQVRQRNTEAFF. CDR3 sequence (DNA): TGCGCCAGCAGCCAAGTGCGACAGCGGAACACTGAAGCTTTCTTT.

V gene TRBV7-7 combines with J gene TRBJ2-3, with D maybe TRBD2 (5 bases). With 2 bases removed from V and 3 bases from J, the gap between germline ends came to 15 bases. Per the germline V gene, CDR1 is SSHAT and CDR2 is FNYEAQ (reference sequence). CDR3 size: 16 residues. DNA of the CDR3: TGTGCCAGCAGCTTATCCCGGGCCAGCGGAACAGATACGCAGTATTTT. As protein: CASSLSRASGTDTQYF.

This chain joins TRBV2 and TRBJ2-3; 11 positions agree with TRBD2. Germline V CDR1 and CDR2: SNHLY, FYNNEI. CDR3 length: 16 residues. J lost 0 bases, V lost 5 bases, and 4 bases had no gene match. The CDR3 reads CASSSRLAGSTDTQYF. In DNA, the CDR3 is TGTGCCAGCAGTTCGAGACTAGCGGGGAGCACAGATACGCAGTATTTT.

The genes are TRBV18 and TRBJ1-2; a possible D gene is TRBD1 (6 bases). This CDR3 is built from 15 residues. V lost 3 bases to trimming and J lost 2 bases, with 13 bases between them. The germline V gene has CDR1 KGHSH and CDR2 LQKENI. The CDR3 nucleotides are TGTGCCAGCTCACCGTCTCCTGACAGGAACTATGGCTACACCTTC. Protein sequence: CASSPSPDRNYGYTF.

The rearrangement links TRBV6-4 to TRBJ1-1; 9 nucleotides agree with TRBD1. The CDR3 length is 18 residues. Germline V CDR1 and CDR2: MRHNA, SNTAGT. Trimming cost V 4 bases and J 2 bases; bases outside gene matches: 14. The CDR3 sequence is CASSANTGGSSINTEAFF. CDR3 DNA sequence: TGTGCCAGCAGTGCCAATACAGGGGGCTCGTCAATCAACACTGAAGCTTTCTTT.

The chain couples TRBV10-3 to TRBJ2-3; the match to TRBD2 covers 7 bases. Germline CDR1 ENHRY, CDR2 SYGVKD. The V and J ends lost 9 bases and 2 bases, in that order; junction bases with no gene match: 8. The CDR3 is 14 residues long. The CDR3 region is CAIRPSGTTDTQYF. CDR3 nucleotide sequence: TGTGCCATACGGCCTAGCGGCACCACAGATACGCAGTATTTT.